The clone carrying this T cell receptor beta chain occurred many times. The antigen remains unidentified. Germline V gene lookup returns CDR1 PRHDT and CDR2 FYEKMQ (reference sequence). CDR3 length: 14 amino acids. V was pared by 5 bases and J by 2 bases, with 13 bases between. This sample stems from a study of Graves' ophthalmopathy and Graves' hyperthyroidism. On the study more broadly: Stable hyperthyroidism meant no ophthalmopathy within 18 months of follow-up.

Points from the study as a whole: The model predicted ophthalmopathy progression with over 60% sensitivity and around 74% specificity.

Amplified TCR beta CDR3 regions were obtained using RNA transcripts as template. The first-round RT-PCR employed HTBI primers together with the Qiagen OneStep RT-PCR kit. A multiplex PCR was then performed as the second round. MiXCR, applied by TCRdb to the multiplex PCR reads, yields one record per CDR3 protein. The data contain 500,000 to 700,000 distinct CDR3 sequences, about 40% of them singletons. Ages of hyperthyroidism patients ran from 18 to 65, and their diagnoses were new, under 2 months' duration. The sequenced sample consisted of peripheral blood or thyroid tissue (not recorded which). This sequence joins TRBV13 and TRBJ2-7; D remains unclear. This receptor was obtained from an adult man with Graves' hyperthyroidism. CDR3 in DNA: TGTGCCAGCAGCCCCGCGGCTCCCACCTACGAGCAGTACTTC. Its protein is CASSPAAPTYEQYF.